Listed below are T cell receptor beta chains from one sample, sequenced in a study of T cell responses to AZD1222 COVID-19 vaccine. Here immunoSEQ multiplex PCR was the method, and the copy in TCRdb shows in-frame clones only, minus some. Of tens of thousands of clones listed, roughly 86% were seen once; the top ten hold approximately 15%. The sample was peripheral blood, taken on day 0 of AZD1222 vaccination. The source of these receptors is an adult in good health. Both conserved end residues are trimmed from each CDR3. A D gene is named only where the DNA matches it firmly.

CDR3 protein	V gene	D gene
ASSDSGRGNEKLF	TRBV2	NA
AISESVSITEAF	TRBV10-3	NA
ASSSPSDTQY	TRBV7-6	NA
ASSVGQGLLYGYT	TRBV9	TRBD1
ASSWDRQNEQF	TRBV5-6	TRBD1
ASSERVQLQTQY	TRBV19	NA
ATRGSGAFYTQY	TRBV10-3	NA
ASSQVAGGPGDTQY	TRBV3-1/TRBV3-2	TRBD2
ARSLKAFSYEQY	TRBV5-3	NA
ASSQGETKGRAF	TRBV3-1/TRBV3-2	NA
ASSQGGFSGNTIY	TRBV7-7	NA
ATGTGTYNQPQH	TRBV24-1	NA
ASSSLVYQETQY	TRBV7-8	NA
ASSLVRIEQF	TRBV5-6	NA
ASSSTSGISYEQY	TRBV19	TRBD2
ASSISGLAGDFRETQY	TRBV27	TRBD2
ASSEAGGSYNEQF	TRBV6-4	TRBD2
SVVSRGMNTEAF	TRBV29-1	NA
SASVLGTGGWAEGNEQF	TRBV20-1	TRBD1
ASTSGQMGKETQY	TRBV7-9	NA
AWSVQPDTEAF	TRBV30	NA